This is a list of T cell receptor beta chains from one sample in a study of blood T cell repertoires in COVID-19. Profiling relied on immunoSEQ multiplex PCR, and the TCRdb table lists in-frame clones only, not all of them. Of some 670,000 clones in the sample, 90% were seen once. The sequenced sample consisted of peripheral blood. The receptors originated from a woman aged 18 to 35 with acute or convalescent COVID-19. Both conserved end residues are part of each CDR3. The D gene is left open where the match is weak. Not every row has a clone size; where given, it reads once, few, many or a size class.

J,D,size,V,DNA,CDR3
TRBJ1-2,TRBD1,NA,TRBV10-1,TGCGCCAGCAGTGGGGGGGACAGGACTAACTATGGCTACACCTTC,CASSGGDRTNYGYTF
TRBJ1-6,TRBD1,once,TRBV6-6,TGTGCCAGCAGTCCGGACAGGGGGATTTTCCAATCCCCGAGCTCCTATAATTCACCCCTCCACTTT,CASSPDRGIFQSPSSYNSPLHF
TRBJ1-4,TRBD1,NA,TRBV19,TGTGCCAGTAGTAAGGGGGACAGTGGTAATGAAAAACTGTTTTTT,CASSKGDSGNEKLFF
TRBJ2-3,TRBD1,NA,TRBV28,TGTGCCAGCGACCTCAGGGGGCGGAGGGATACGCAGTATTTT,CASDLRGRRDTQYF
TRBJ1-1,NA,NA,TRBV15,TGTGCCACCTTAGGAGGCGTTTGGGCTGAAGCTTTCTTT,CATLGGVWAEAFF
TRBJ1-1,TRBD1,NA,TRBV19,TGTGCCAGTAGTTGGGGACAGGGCATGAACACTGAAGCTTTCTTT,CASSWGQGMNTEAFF
TRBJ1-3,TRBD1,NA,TRBV5-4,TGTGCCAGCAGCTTTCGACAGGGCGTAAGCTCTGGAAACACCATATATTTT,CASSFRQGVSSGNTIYF
TRBJ1-2,TRBD1,NA,TRBV6-5,TGTGCCAGCAGTTACTCGTACGCCCAGGGGGGCCATGGCTACACCTTC,CASSYSYAQGGHGYTF
TRBJ1-4,TRBD1,NA,TRBV7-8,TGTGCCAGCAGCTTAGGACGGACAGGCGGTTGGAAAACAACTAATGAAAAACTGTTTTTT,CASSLGRTGGWKTTNEKLFF
TRBJ1-2,TRBD1,NA,TRBV7-9,TGTGCCAGCAGCTCTCCCCAGGGGGTCTATGGCTACACCTTC,CASSSPQGVYGYTF
TRBJ2-2,TRBD2,NA,TRBV12-5,TGTGCTAGTTGTAGGAGCGGGGGCACCGGGGAGCTGTTTTTT,CASCRSGGTGELFF
TRBJ1-5,TRBD1,NA,TRBV24-1,TGTGCCAGCTCGGGACAGGGGGTCGAGCAGCCCCAGCATTTT,CASSGQGVEQPQHF
TRBJ1-3,NA,NA,TRBV28,TGTGCCAGCAGTTCACGGGTAACTTTAAACACCATATATTTT,CASSSRVTLNTIYF
TRBJ1-1,TRBD1,NA,TRBV4-1,TGCGCCAGCAGCAAGACAGGGGGCGAGAACACTGAAGCTTTCTTT,CASSKTGGENTEAFF
TRBJ1-5,NA,NA,TRBV10-3,TGTGCCATCAGCCCCCCCGGCAGGGAAGGGCAGCCCCAGCATTTT,CAISPPGREGQPQHF
TRBJ2-7,NA,NA,TRBV24-1,TGTGCCACCAGTGATTTCTCGTCCAGGGGTCCCTTCGAGGGCGAGCAGTACTTC,CATSDFSSRGPFEGEQYF
TRBJ1-6,NA,NA,TRBV6-5,TGTGCCAGCAGTTACTCGACGGAGTCCCTCCACTTT,CASSYSTESLHF
TRBJ1-6,TRBD1,NA,TRBV9,TGTGCCAGCAGCGAGGGGGACAGAAGATCACCCCTCCACTTT,CASSEGDRRSPLHF
TRBJ1-1,NA,NA,TRBV10-3,TGTGCCATCACCGAGGGTAGTTACACTGAAGCTTTCTTT,CAITEGSYTEAFF
TRBJ1-2,NA,NA,TRBV15,TGTGCCACCAGCAGAGATTCAGTACGGGACAATGGGGGCTACACCTTC,CATSRDSVRDNGGYTF
TRBJ1-1,TRBD1,once,TRBV7-9,TGTGCCAGCAGCGATACAGGGGGGCATAAAGGTTCTGAAGCTTTCTTT,CASSDTGGHKGSEAFF
TRBJ1-1,NA,NA,TRBV5-6,TGTGCCAGCAGCACCGACAGACTTCCAATGAACACTGAAGCTTTCTTT,CASSTDRLPMNTEAFF
TRBJ1-2,TRBD1,NA,TRBV19,TGTGCCAGTAGTACCCGGACAGGGGAAAGGCACTATGGCTACACCTTC,CASSTRTGERHYGYTF
TRBJ1-5,TRBD1,NA,TRBV27,TGTGCCAGCAGTTCAGGGGGCGGCAATCAGCCCCAGCATTTT,CASSSGGGNQPQHF
TRBJ1-4,TRBD1,NA,TRBV10-3,TGTGCCATCAGGTTACCGGGACAGGAAAAACTGTTTTTT,CAIRLPGQEKLFF
TRBJ1-2,TRBD1,once,TRBV11-2,TGTGCCAGCAGCCAACGGGACAGGGATGAGAGTGGCTACACCTTC,CASSQRDRDESGYTF
TRBJ1-2,NA,NA,TRBV15,TGTGCCGCCTCAGAGGCGGCATATGGCTACACCTTC,CAASEAAYGYTF
TRBJ1-1,TRBD1,NA,TRBV5-5,TGTGCCAGCAGCTTGGAGGCCCTCGACAGGGGGCGAGGGAGGTATGCTGAAGCTTTCTTT,CASSLEALDRGRGRYAEAFF
TRBJ2-7,NA,NA,TRBV21-1,TGTGCCAGCACCACAAGAAACAGCTTTAGTTTGGAGCAGTACTTC,CASTTRNSFSLEQYF
TRBJ1-1,TRBD1,few,TRBV7-9,TGTGCCAGCAGCTTAGTCTTCTGGACAGGGGAATTAGTGACTGAAGCTTTCTTT,CASSLVFWTGELVTEAFF
TRBJ1-5,NA,NA,TRBV27,TGTGCCAGCACCCCTAGGCCGCTTGGCAATCAGCCCCAGCATTTT,CASTPRPLGNQPQHF
TRBJ1-4,NA,NA,TRBV5-5,TGTGCCAGCAGCTTGAATATCGACAGGATTGCAACTAATGAAAAACTGTTTTTT,CASSLNIDRIATNEKLFF
TRBJ1-5,TRBD1,NA,TRBV5-1,TGCGCCAGCAGCTTCCGCTGGACAGGGGGCGAGAAGATCAATCAGCCCCAGCATTTT,CASSFRWTGGEKINQPQHF
TRBJ1-5,TRBD1,NA,TRBV5-8,TGTGCCAGCTATTACTACAGGGGGCGCGGTTCGTCCCAGCCCCAGCATTTT,CASYYYRGRGSSQPQHF
TRBJ2-5,TRBD2,NA,TRBV4-1,TGCGCCAGCAGCTCGACTAGCGGGGGAAGGGAGACCCAGTACTTC,CASSSTSGGRETQYF
TRBJ1-1,NA,once,TRBV7-6,TGTGCCAGCAGCTCAGGACAGCATGAAGCTTTCTTT,CASSSGQHEAFF
TRBJ2-7,NA,NA,TRBV19,TGTGCCAGTAACCCTACAGGGCTGAGGGGAGAGCAGTACTTC,CASNPTGLRGEQYF
TRBJ2-5,TRBD2,NA,TRBV10-3,TGTGCCATCAGTCCGGGACTAGCGGGCCAAGAGACCCAGTACTTC,CAISPGLAGQETQYF
TRBJ1-1,NA,NA,TRBV6-2/TRBV6-3,TGTGCCAGCAGCCTTAGCTCGAACACTGAAGCTTTCTTT,CASSLSSNTEAFF
TRBJ1-2,NA,NA,TRBV7-2,TGTGCCAGCAGCCCCCCAGGGGACTATGGCTACACCTTC,CASSPPGDYGYTF
TRBJ1-3,NA,NA,TRBV14,TGTGCCAGCAGCACGATACAGGACTACTCTGGAAACACCATATATTTT,CASSTIQDYSGNTIYF
TRBJ1-1,NA,once,TRBV27,TGTGCCAGCAGTTTCGGAGAAAACACTGAAGCTTTCTTT,CASSFGENTEAFF
TRBJ1-2,NA,NA,TRBV10-3,TGTGCCATCAGTGGGACAGCCAGCTATGGCTACACCTTC,CAISGTASYGYTF
TRBJ1-2,NA,NA,TRBV13,TGTGCCAGCACCAAGGACAGTAACTATGGCTACACCTTC,CASTKDSNYGYTF
TRBJ1-5,NA,NA,TRBV9,TGTGCCAGCAGCGCCGGGGGGCCTAATCAGCCCCAGCATTTT,CASSAGGPNQPQHF
TRBJ2-1,TRBD1,NA,TRBV7-9,TGTGCCAGCATGCCACAGGGGTTCAATGAGCAGTTCTTC,CASMPQGFNEQFF
TRBJ2-5,TRBD2,NA,TRBV18,TGTGCCAGCTCACCACCTAGCGGGGGTGAGACCCAGTACTTC,CASSPPSGGETQYF
TRBJ2-7,NA,NA,TRBV30,TGTGCCTGGACCCGTCAGGACAAACTCTCCTACGAGCAGTACTTC,CAWTRQDKLSYEQYF
TRBJ1-2,NA,once,TRBV6-5,TGTGCCAGCAGTCGGAGGGGAGGTAACTATGGCTACACCTTC,CASSRRGGNYGYTF
TRBJ1-5,TRBD1,NA,TRBV2,TGTGCCAGCAGTCCTAGCCGACAGGGTAGGAATCAGCCCCAGCATTTT,CASSPSRQGRNQPQHF